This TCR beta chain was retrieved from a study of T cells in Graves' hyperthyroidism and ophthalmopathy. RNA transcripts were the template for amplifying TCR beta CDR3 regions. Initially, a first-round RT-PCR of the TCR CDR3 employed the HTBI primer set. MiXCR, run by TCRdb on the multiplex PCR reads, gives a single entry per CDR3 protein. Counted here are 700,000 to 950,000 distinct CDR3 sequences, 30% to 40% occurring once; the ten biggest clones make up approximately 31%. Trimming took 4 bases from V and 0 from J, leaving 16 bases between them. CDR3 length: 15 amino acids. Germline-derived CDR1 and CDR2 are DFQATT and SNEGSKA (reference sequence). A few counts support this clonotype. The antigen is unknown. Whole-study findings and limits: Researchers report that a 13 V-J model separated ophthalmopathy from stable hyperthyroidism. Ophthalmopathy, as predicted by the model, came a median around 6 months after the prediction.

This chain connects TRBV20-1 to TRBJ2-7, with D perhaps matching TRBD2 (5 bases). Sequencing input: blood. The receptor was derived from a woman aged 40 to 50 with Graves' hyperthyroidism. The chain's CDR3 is CSAMSSSTDSYEQYF. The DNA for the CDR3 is TGCAGTGCTATGTCGTCTAGCACAGACTCCTACGAGCAGTACTTC.